The 21 T cell receptor beta chains reported below all come from one sample, sequenced in a study of CD8 T cells in ankylosing spondylitis (dated by TCRdb to about 2017). Broader findings and caveats from the paper: Blood from ankylosing spondylitis patients appeared to be characterized by a TCR beta motif made up of fewer than ten highly homologous amino acid variants.

No antigen is known for these receptors. Library method: 5' RACE. The run used an Illumina HiSeq 2500. In-frame beta chains were kept once TCRdb had trimmed the public reads at Q25 with fastp and called clones with MiXCR. Each CDR3 protein appears once, grouped with its most common genes and DNA. This sample lists about 420,000 distinct CDR3 sequences; under 25% were detected once. The ten largest clones represent 15% to 20% of the sample. Material for sequencing was blood, either unsorted or a sorted T cell fraction (not recorded which). The origin of the receptors is a male donor with ankylosing spondylitis.

This chain joins TRBV14 and TRBJ2-6; D gene unclear. This CDR3 contains 14 residues. Germline CDR1 is SGHDN and CDR2 is FVKESK. The germline V and J ends were trimmed by 3 bases and 0 bases, with 3 bases remaining between them. In nucleotides, the CDR3 is TGTGCCAGCAGCCAGCCCTCTGGGGCCAACGTCCTGACTTTC. Amino acids: CASSQPSGANVLTF.

This sequence joins TRBV11-1 and TRBJ2-2; D not certain. Trimming removed 5 bases at V and 0 bases at J, with 10 bases between. CDR3 length: 15 amino acids. The germline V gene encodes CDR1 SGHAT and CDR2 FQDESV (reference sequence). CDR3 in amino acids: CASSRVTSNTGELFF. CDR3 DNA sequence: TGTGCCAGCAGCCGCGTCACCTCGAACACCGGGGAGCTGTTTTTT.

This chain links TRBV20-1 with TRBJ2-1; tentatively, D is TRBD1 (6 bases). The CDR3 contains 14 residues. Germline assignment: CDR1 DFQATT and CDR2 SNEGSKA (reference sequence). V dropped 3 bases and J dropped 5 bases, with 14 bases sitting between them. CDR3 DNA sequence: TGCAGTGCTAGGGACAGAGAAATTGACAATGAGCAGTTCTTC. It specifies CSARDREIDNEQFF.

The rearrangement joins TRBV27 to TRBJ2-1; possible D gene TRBD1, 5 bases. V was clipped by 7 bases and J by 6 bases, with 16 bases between them. CDR1 MNHEY and CDR2 SMNVEV come from the germline V gene (reference sequence). The CDR3 is 14 amino acids. As DNA, the CDR3 is TGTGCCAGCACCATGGGGCCTGCCTCCAATGAGCAGTTCTTC. It yields the protein CASTMGPASNEQFF.

The chain couples TRBV20-1 to TRBJ2-5; no clear D. From germline, CDR1 is DFQATT and CDR2 SNEGSKA (reference sequence). This CDR3 region has 15 residues. V lost 0 bases and J lost 1, with 12 bases in between. The CDR3 spells CSARDPNPSQETQYF. The CDR3 bases are TGCAGTGCTAGAGATCCCAACCCTTCCCAAGAGACCCAGTACTTC.

As DNA, the CDR3 is TGTGCCAGCAGTTACGGGGGCCGCGGGGTTAGCACAGATACGCAGTATTTT. It specifies CASSYGGRGVSTDTQYF. The chain is built from TRBV6-5 and TRBJ2-3; either TRBD1 or TRBD2 may fit D (6 bases each). V was shortened by 2 bases and J by 0 bases, with 15 bases between the two germline ends. The CDR3 sequence is 17 residues long. Germline CDR1 reads MNHEY; CDR2 reads SVGAGI.

This clonotype was seen a few times. The V call is TRBV12-3 or TRBV12-4, the J call TRBJ2-3; D may be TRBD1 or TRBD2 (5 bases each). With 3 bases removed from V and 1 base from J, the gap between germline ends came to 14 bases. This CDR3 has 16 residues. The CDR3 is CASSFRGTGGTDTQYF. The CDR3 region has the DNA TGTGCCAGCAGTTTCCGAGGGACCGGAGGCACAGATACGCAGTATTTT.

The V and J genes are TRBV4-2 and TRBJ2-3, with a possible D match to TRBD1 (5 bases). This CDR3 has 15 residues. Germline CDR1 and CDR2: LGHNA and YNFKEQ. V was shortened by 0 bases and J by 2 bases, with 9 bases between the two germline ends. The CDR3 loop reads CASSQDRRVTDTQYF. DNA of the CDR3: TGTGCCAGCAGCCAAGATCGCAGGGTCACAGATACGCAGTATTTT.

In this sample, this clonotype turned up a few times. The rearrangement links TRBV20-1 to TRBJ2-3, with TRBD2 as a possible D gene (5 bases). Per the germline V gene, CDR1 is DFQATT and CDR2 is SNEGSKA (reference sequence). Trimming took off 5 bases at V and 4 bases at J, with 19 bases between the two ends. CDR3 length equals 15 residues. The CDR3 DNA reads as TGCAGTGCTCCTTCAAAGCGGACGTCACCAGATACGCAGTATTTT. Translated, it gives CSAPSKRTSPDTQYF.

This clonotype was seen a handful of times. The chain employs TRBV2 and TRBJ2-5; no clear D gene. This CDR3 has 15 amino acids. V lost 4 bases to trimming and J lost 1 base, with 13 bases between them. Germline V gene data show CDR1 as SNHLY and CDR2 as FYNNEI. This chain's CDR3 is CASSAWGSVQETQYF. The DNA for the CDR3 is TGTGCCAGCAGTGCCTGGGGTTCTGTCCAAGAGACCCAGTACTTC. Full variable domain (outside the CDR3, taken from reference TRBV2 and TRBJ2-5): EPEVTQTPSHQVTQMGQEVILRCVPISNHLYFYWYRQILGQKVEFLVSFYNNEISEKSEIFDDQFSVERPDGSNFTLKIRSTKLEDSAMYFCASSAWGSVQETQYFGPGTRLLVL.

This clonotype showed up just a few times. The chain joins TRBV28 to TRBJ2-6; TRBD2 is a possible D gene (5 bases). The CDR3 is made up of 14 amino acids. V was trimmed by 7 bases and J by 2 bases, leaving 9 bases between them. Germline values: CDR1 MDHEN, CDR2 SYDVKM. CDR3 loop: CASKRVTGANVLTF. The CDR3 DNA follows: TGTGCCAGCAAGAGGGTAACTGGGGCCAACGTCCTGACTTTC.

The chain uses TRBV19 and TRBJ1-5, with D tentatively TRBD1 (6 bases). V gave up 2 bases and J gave up 4 bases, with 12 bases separating them. The CDR3 is made up of 15 amino acids. Germline values: CDR1 LNHDA, CDR2 SQIVND (reference sequence). CDR3 DNA sequence: TGTGCCAGTAGTATATTAAGGACAGCGAATCAGCCCCAGCATTTT. It translates to CASSILRTANQPQHF.

This clonotype was counted between two and nine times. The V gene is TRBV7-2, the J gene TRBJ1-5, with a tentative D call TRBD1 (6 bases). The CDR3 runs to 15 residues. The V and J ends lost 5 bases and 2 bases respectively, with 13 bases between them. In germline, CDR1 is SGHTA, CDR2 FQGNSA. The CDR3 coding sequence is TGTGCCAGCAGCCCCGACAGGAAGGGCAATCAGCCCCAGCATTTT. This gives the protein CASSPDRKGNQPQHF.

The rearrangement links TRBV29-1 to TRBJ1-2; the D gene is possibly TRBD1 (5 bases). Germline CDR1 SQVTM, CDR2 ANQGSEA. The CDR3 contains 13 residues. Deletions cut 3 bases from V and 7 bases from J, with 15 bases between. Written as DNA, the CDR3 is TGCAGCGTTGAGAGGATGGGGGGAGGTGGCTACACCTTC. This sequence encodes CSVERMGGGGYTF.

In this sample, this clonotype turned up a few times. The chain is built from TRBV27 and TRBJ2-3; tentatively, D is TRBD2 (5 bases). CDR1 and CDR2 from the germline V gene are MNHEY and SMNVEV (reference sequence). Trimming left V 4 bases short and J 0 bases short, with 11 bases between. This CDR3 spans 15 amino acids. Here the CDR3 DNA reads TGTGCCAGCAGTTCTGGTGGGAGAAGCACAGATACGCAGTATTTT. Translation: CASSSGGRSTDTQYF.

The rearrangement joins TRBV2 to TRBJ2-1; no clear D gene. The germline V gene encodes CDR1 SNHLY and CDR2 FYNNEI. The length of the CDR3 is 10 residues. Trimming shortened V by 8 bases and J by 7 bases, and 6 bases separated the two germline ends. CDR3 bases: TGTGCCAGCTGTTTGAATGAGCAGTTCTTC. Amino acids: CASCLNEQFF. Together with reference TRBV2 and TRBJ2-1, the CDR3 gives the full variable domain: EPEVTQTPSHQVTQMGQEVILRCVPISNHLYFYWYRQILGQKVEFLVSFYNNEISEKSEIFDDQFSVERPDGSNFTLKIRSTKLEDSAMYFCASCLNEQFFGPGTRLTVL.

In this sample, this clonotype turned up a few times. This chain connects TRBV11-3 to TRBJ2-1, with D unresolved. From germline, CDR1 is SGHNT and CDR2 YENEEA. This CDR3 region has 14 residues. V lost 1 base, J lost 8 bases, and 12 bases lay in between. The CDR3 protein is CASSLASAVHEQFF. The DNA for the CDR3 is TGTGCCAGCAGCTTAGCCAGTGCGGTTCATGAGCAGTTCTTC. Based on the CDR3 plus reference TRBV11-3 and TRBJ2-1, the full variable domain is EAGVVQSPRYKIIEKKQPVAFWCNPISGHNTLYWYLQNLGQGPELLIRYENEEAVDDSQLPKDRFSAERLKGVDSTLKIQPAELGDSAVYLCASSLASAVHEQFFGPGTRLTVL.

V usage is TRBV11-3 and J usage is TRBJ2-2; maybe TRBD2 (6 bases). V was clipped by 5 bases and J by 0 bases, with 13 bases between them. The CDR3 consists of 16 residues. Germline V gives CDR1 SGHNT, CDR2 YENEEA. The CDR3, as DNA: TGTGCCAGCAGCCTCGGCGGGATGACGAACACCGGGGAGCTGTTTTTT. This sequence encodes CASSLGGMTNTGELFF.

The DNA of the CDR3 is TGCAGTGCCCGAAGGACAGGTGAACTCTACAATGAGCAGTTCTTC. Translation: CSARRTGELYNEQFF. The chain has TRBV20-1 and TRBJ2-1, with 7 bases that match TRBD1. CDR3 length equals 15 residues. The V gene's germline CDR1 is DFQATT and CDR2 SNEGSKA (reference sequence). V dropped 6 bases and J dropped 3; count of bases not matched to a gene: 11.

The chain recombines TRBV4-1 with TRBJ2-3; D could derive from TRBD1 or TRBD2 (5 bases each). The CDR3 runs 19 residues. Trimming cost V 1 base and J 6 bases, with 26 bases left between them. The germline V gene encodes CDR1 MGHRA and CDR2 YSYEKL. CDR3 DNA: TGCGCCAGCAGCCAAGGAGGGCGTGGGGGACGACCACGTCTGGATACGCAGTATTTT. This encodes CASSQGGRGGRPRLDTQYF.

This clonotype occurred a few times. This sequence joins TRBV7-9 and TRBJ2-3; D may be TRBD1 or TRBD2 (5 bases each). The CDR3 has 16 residues. The V end lost 4 bases, the J end lost 3 bases, and 17 bases lay between the germline ends. From germline, CDR1 is SEHNR and CDR2 FQNEAQ (reference sequence). This chain's CDR3 is CASSYGTSFRTDTQYF. As DNA, the CDR3 is TGTGCCAGCAGCTACGGGACGTCCTTCAGGACAGATACGCAGTATTTT.